The source of this TCR beta chain is a study of cytomegalovirus exposure and HLA in healthy donors. Study observations and caveats: Later analysis identified several of the most significant clusters that appeared linked to common viral pathogens. Among TCR beta chains, those listed as cytomegalovirus-associated numbered about 150.

Concerning this clone: The antigen is undetermined.

This CDR3 spans 17 amino acids. The germline gives CDR1 SGHTA, CDR2 FQGNSA. V lost 2 bases and J 3 bases, leaving 18 bases between the germline ends. 60 Vbeta and 13 Jbeta primers were used in PCR. The method was immunoSEQ multiplex PCR; TCRdb's version includes in-frame clones alone and lacks a portion of them. The table has around 110,000 clones, more than 60% seen once; the top ten hold about 8.3%. The clonotype was recovered from a woman aged 40-49 years in good health and CMV-seropositive. The rearrangement uses TRBV7-2 and TRBJ2-3; D is perhaps TRBD2 (7 bases). The source material was PBMCs. CDR3 coding DNA: TGTGCCAGCAGCTTACCCTTAGGCGGGGGCAAAACAGATACGCAGTATTTT. This codes for CASSLPLGGGKTDTQYF. Using reference TRBV7-2 and TRBJ2-3 for the parts outside the CDR3, the full variable domain is GAGVSQSPSNKVTEKGKDVELRCDPISGHTALYWYRQSLGQGLEFLIYFQGNSAPDKSGLPSDRFSAERTGGSVSTLTIQRTQQEDSAVYLCASSLPLGGGKTDTQYFGPGTRLTVL.